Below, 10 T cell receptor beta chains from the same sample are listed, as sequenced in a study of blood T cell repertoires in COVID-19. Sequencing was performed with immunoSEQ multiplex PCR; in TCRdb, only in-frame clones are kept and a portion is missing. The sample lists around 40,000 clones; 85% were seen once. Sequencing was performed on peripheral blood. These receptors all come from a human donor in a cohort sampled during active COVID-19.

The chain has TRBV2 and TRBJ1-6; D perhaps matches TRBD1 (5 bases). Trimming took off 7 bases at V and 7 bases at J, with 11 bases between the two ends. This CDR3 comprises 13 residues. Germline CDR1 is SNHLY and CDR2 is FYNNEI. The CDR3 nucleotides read TGTGCCAGCAAGGAGGGGAAGAATTCACCCCTCCACTTT. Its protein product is CASKEGKNSPLHF.

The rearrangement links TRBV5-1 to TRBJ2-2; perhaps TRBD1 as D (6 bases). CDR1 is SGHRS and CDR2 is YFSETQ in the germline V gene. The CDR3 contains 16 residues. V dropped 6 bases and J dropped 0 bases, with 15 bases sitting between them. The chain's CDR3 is CASKLGAASNTGELFF. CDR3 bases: TGCGCCAGCAAGTTGGGGGCCGCCTCGAACACCGGGGAGCTGTTTTTT.

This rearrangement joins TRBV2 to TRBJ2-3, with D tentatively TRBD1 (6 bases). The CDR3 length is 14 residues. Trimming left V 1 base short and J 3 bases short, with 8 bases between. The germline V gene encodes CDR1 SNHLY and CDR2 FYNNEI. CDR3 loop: CASSEVRGTDTQYF. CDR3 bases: TGTGCCAGCAGTGAAGTCAGGGGAACAGATACGCAGTATTTT.

The CDR3 DNA follows: TGCGCCAGCAGCCGGACAGGACGGACAAATGAAGCTTTCTTT. It specifies CASSRTGRTNEAFF. J is TRBJ1-1 and V is TRBV5-1; TRBD1 matches 7 bases. V shed 4 bases, J shed 7 bases, and the junction held 10 bases outside the gene matches. CDR1 is SGHRS and CDR2 is YFSETQ in the germline V gene. The CDR3 length is 14 residues.

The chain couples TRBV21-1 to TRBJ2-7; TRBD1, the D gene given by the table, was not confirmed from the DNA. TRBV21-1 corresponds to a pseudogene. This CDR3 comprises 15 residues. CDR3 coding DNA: TGTGCCAGCAGCACCGCCGGGCAGTCGACAGGCGAGCAGTACTTC. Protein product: CASSTAGQSTGEQYF.

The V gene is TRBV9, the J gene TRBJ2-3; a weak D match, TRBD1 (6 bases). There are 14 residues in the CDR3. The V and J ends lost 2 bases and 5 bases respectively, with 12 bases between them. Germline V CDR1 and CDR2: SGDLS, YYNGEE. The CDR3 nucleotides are TGTGCCAGCAGCGTGGCTACAGGGTTAGATACGCAGTATTTT. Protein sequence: CASSVATGLDTQYF.

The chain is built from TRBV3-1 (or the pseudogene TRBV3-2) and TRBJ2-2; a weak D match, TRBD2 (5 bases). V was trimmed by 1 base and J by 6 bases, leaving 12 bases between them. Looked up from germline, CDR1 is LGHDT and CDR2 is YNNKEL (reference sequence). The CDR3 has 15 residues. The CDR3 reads CASSQGGVGAGELFF. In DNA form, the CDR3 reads TGTGCCAGCAGCCAAGGGGGAGTTGGGGCCGGGGAGCTGTTTTTT.

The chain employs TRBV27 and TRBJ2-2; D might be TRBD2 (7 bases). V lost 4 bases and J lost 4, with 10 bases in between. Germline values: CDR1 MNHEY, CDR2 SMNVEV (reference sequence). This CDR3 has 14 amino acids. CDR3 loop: CASSWGGLTGELFF. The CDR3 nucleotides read TGTGCCAGCAGTTGGGGGGGCCTCACCGGGGAGCTGTTTTTT.

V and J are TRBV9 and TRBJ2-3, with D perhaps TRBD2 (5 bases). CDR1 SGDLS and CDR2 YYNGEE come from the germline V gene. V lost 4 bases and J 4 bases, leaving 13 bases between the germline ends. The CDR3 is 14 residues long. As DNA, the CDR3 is TGTGCCAGCAGCTTTCGGACTGAACCAGATACGCAGTATTTT. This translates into CASSFRTEPDTQYF.

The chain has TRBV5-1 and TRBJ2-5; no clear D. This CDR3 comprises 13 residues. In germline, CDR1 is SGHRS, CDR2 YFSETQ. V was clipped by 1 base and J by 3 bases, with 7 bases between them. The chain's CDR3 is CASSLTGKETQYF. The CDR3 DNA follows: TGCGCCAGCAGCTTGACGGGTAAAGAGACCCAGTACTTC.